These 22 T cell receptor beta chains originate from one sample sequenced in a study of CD4 T cells in relation to SARS-CoV-2 and coronaviruses. Measured with immunoSEQ multiplex PCR; TCRdb has only the in-frame clones, and not every one. The sample lists about 17,000 clones, roughly 82% seen once, with 25% to 35% in the top ten. Unexposed donor CD4+ T cells date from about 2011-2018, before the COVID-19 pandemic. After less than 11 days of culture, CD4+ T cells were isolated. These TCRs' antigens remain unknown. The sequenced material came from CD4+ T cells from PBMCs, cultured in vitro. The receptors shown here come from a human donor in good health.

V usage is TRBV21-1 and J usage is TRBJ2-7; TRBD2 is taken as the D call from the table, unchecked against the DNA. TRBV21-1 is reported as a pseudogene. This CDR3 has 14 amino acids. The CDR3 loop reads CASSYGTGRLEQYF. The CDR3 nucleotides read TGTGCCAGCAGCTACGGGACTGGCCGGTTAGAGCAGTACTTC.

V usage is TRBV3-1 (or the pseudogene TRBV3-2) and J usage is TRBJ1-3; 9 bases map to TRBD1. Trimming took 4 bases from V and 6 from J; bases not matched to a gene: 4. CDR1 is LGHDT, CDR2 YNNKEL, per germline (reference sequence). The CDR3 extends over 14 amino acids. The CDR3 here is CASSRRQGENTIYF. As DNA, the CDR3 is TGTGCCAGCAGCCGCCGACAGGGGGAAAACACCATATATTTT.

The V gene is TRBV5-1, the J gene TRBJ2-2; D possibly corresponds to TRBD2 (5 bases). This CDR3 comprises 15 residues. V shed 5 bases and J shed 2 bases, with 13 bases lying between them. Germline-derived CDR1 and CDR2 are SGHRS and YFSETQ. This CDR3 is CASRSGEPNTGELFF. CDR3 bases: TGCGCCAGCAGATCCGGGGAGCCCAACACCGGGGAGCTGTTTTTT.

The J gene is TRBJ2-3, the V gene TRBV7-2; D not resolved. V shed 6 bases and J shed 5 bases, with 21 bases lying between them. The germline CDR1 and CDR2 sequences are SGHTA and FQGNSA. This CDR3 has 16 amino acids. CDR3 protein: CASRPRHWATGDTQYF. The CDR3 DNA reads as TGTGCCAGCAGGCCCAGGCATTGGGCTACGGGAGATACGCAGTATTTT.

The chain employs TRBV3-1 (or the pseudogene TRBV3-2) and TRBJ2-1; the D is unclear. This CDR3 is built from 15 residues. Trimming left V 1 base short and J 0 bases short, with 7 bases between. The germline gives CDR1 LGHDT, CDR2 YNNKEL (reference sequence). This CDR3 is CASSQGPVSYNEQFF. The CDR3 DNA follows: TGTGCCAGCAGCCAAGGGCCAGTCTCCTACAATGAGCAGTTCTTC.

The chain carries TRBV6-5 and TRBJ1-4, with a possible D match to TRBD1 (5 bases). This CDR3 is 13 amino acids long. Germline-derived CDR1 and CDR2 are MNHEY and SVGAGI. Trimming pared 6 bases from V and 6 bases from J, leaving 11 bases between. CDR3 sequence (DNA): TGTGCCAGCAGATTAGGGGTGGATGAAAAACTGTTTTTT. This codes for CASRLGVDEKLFF.

V is TRBV4-3 and J is TRBJ2-1; 8 bases match TRBD2. V lost 3 bases and J lost 0; bases outside the gene matches: 10. Per the germline V gene, CDR1 is LGHNA and CDR2 is YSLEER. The CDR3 has 18 amino acids. CDR3 loop: CASSQQVSGGGSYNEQFF. The CDR3 region has the DNA TGCGCCAGCAGCCAGCAGGTGTCCGGGGGGGGCTCCTACAATGAGCAGTTCTTC.

V is TRBV6-5 and J is TRBJ1-1; D remains ambiguous. The CDR3 contains 15 residues. Trimming shortened V by 2 bases and J by 0 bases, and 10 bases separated the two germline ends. Germline lookup yields CDR1 MNHEY and CDR2 SVGAGI. CDR3 region: CASSYEPVMNTEAFF. As DNA, the CDR3 is TGTGCCAGCAGTTACGAACCGGTCATGAACACTGAAGCTTTCTTT.

The CDR3 DNA follows: TGTGCCAGCAGCTTGGAGGGACAGGTGAGCAATCAGCCCCAGCATTTT. The encoded protein is CASSLEGQVSNQPQHF. This chain connects TRBV5-5 to TRBJ1-5, with 8 bases identical to TRBD1. This CDR3 region has 16 residues. Trimming took 0 bases from V and 1 from J; bases not matched to a gene: 3. From germline, CDR1 is SGHKS and CDR2 YYEKEE (reference sequence).

The chain recombines TRBV7-3 with TRBJ2-1; TRBD2 aligns across 12 bases. CDR1 SGHTA and CDR2 FQGTGA come from the germline V gene. V shed 5 bases and J 8 bases; nucleotides not matched to a gene: 7. This CDR3 comprises 15 residues. CDR3: CASSPRLAGEHEQFF. The CDR3 nucleotides read TGTGCCAGCAGCCCGCGACTAGCGGGAGAACATGAGCAGTTCTTC.

The CDR3 coding sequence is TGCGCCAGCAGCGGGCGAACGAACACCGGGGAGCTGTTTTTT. This translates into CASSGRTNTGELFF. The chain employs TRBV5-1 and TRBJ2-2; no reliable D call. Germline values: CDR1 SGHRS, CDR2 YFSETQ. With 4 bases removed from V and 0 bases from J, the gap between germline ends came to 7 bases. This CDR3 spans 14 amino acids. The full variable domain, rest sourced from reference TRBV5-1 and TRBJ2-2, is KAGVTQTPRYLIKTRGQQVTLSCSPISGHRSVSWYQQTPGQGLQFLFEYFSETQRNKGNFPGRFSGRQFSNSRSEMNVSTLELGDSALYLCASSGRTNTGELFFGEGSRLTVL.

The chain combines TRBV11-2 with TRBJ2-1; D is ambiguous. Trimming took 5 bases from V and 9 from J, leaving 8 bases between them. The CDR3 consists of 11 residues. From germline, CDR1 is SGHAT and CDR2 FQNNGV. CDR3 loop: CASSPSVEQFF. The DNA of the CDR3 is TGTGCCAGCAGCCCGAGTGTTGAGCAGTTCTTC.

CDR3 bases: TGTGCCAGCAGCTTGGACAGGGCCTTGTTCTATGGCTACACCTTC. Amino acids: CASSLDRALFYGYTF. The rearrangement joins TRBV7-2 to TRBJ1-2, with TRBD1 matching over 8 bases. Looked up from germline, CDR1 is SGHTA and CDR2 is FQGNSA. The CDR3 runs to 15 residues. The V segment lost 3 bases and the J segment 4 bases; nucleotides outside the gene matches: 7.

The V and J genes are TRBV7-2 and TRBJ2-7; maybe TRBD2 (5 bases). V was pared by 3 bases and J by 5 bases, with 11 bases between. Germline CDR1 SGHTA, CDR2 FQGNSA. This CDR3 contains 13 residues. CDR3 amino acids: CASSFTDWNEQYF. CDR3 nucleotides: TGTGCCAGCAGCTTTACGGACTGGAACGAGCAGTACTTC.

V gene TRBV13 combines with J gene TRBJ2-7; D tentatively fits TRBD1 or TRBD2 (5 bases each). CDR3 size: 14 residues. Trimming pared 10 bases from V and 0 bases from J, leaving 16 bases between. Germline CDR1 is PRHDT and CDR2 is FYEKMQ (reference sequence). The CDR3 protein is CATSVGRSSYEQYF. The CDR3 DNA is TGTGCCACTTCCGTGGGACGGAGCTCCTACGAGCAGTACTTC.

This rearrangement joins TRBV12-5 to TRBJ1-4; the D is unclear. Germline V gives CDR1 LGHNT, CDR2 FRNRAP. Trimming took 2 bases from V and 0 from J, leaving 7 bases between them. This CDR3 region has 15 residues. The CDR3 nucleotides are TGTGCTAGTGGTTTGTTAAAAGCAACTAATGAAAAACTGTTTTTT. This sequence encodes CASGLLKATNEKLFF.

The chain employs TRBV9 and TRBJ2-3; D uncertain. CDR1 and CDR2 from the germline V gene are SGDLS and YYNGEE. Trimming cost V 4 bases and J 2 bases, with 17 bases left between them. The CDR3 is made up of 16 amino acids. The DNA for the CDR3 is TGTGCCAGCAGCCTCCGGACCATGTCCCACACAGATACGCAGTATTTT. Protein product: CASSLRTMSHTDTQYF.

This chain links TRBV5-6 with TRBJ2-3, with D perhaps being TRBD1 or TRBD2 (5 bases each). The CDR3 loop spans 16 amino acids. Germline CDR1 SGHDT, CDR2 YYEEEE. V was pared by 1 base and J by 3 bases, with 15 bases between. The CDR3 loop reads CASSLKLGAVTDTQYF. For the CDR3, the DNA is TGTGCCAGCAGCTTGAAGCTCGGGGCCGTAACAGATACGCAGTATTTT.

The rearrangement joins TRBV6-5 to TRBJ1-6; D call uncertain. CDR3 length: 16 amino acids. Trimming removed 2 bases at V and 5 bases at J, with 13 bases between. Germline V gives CDR1 MNHEY, CDR2 SVGAGI. The CDR3 nucleotides are TGTGCCAGCAGTTACGGCGCAGGCTTCAATAATTCACCCCTCCACTTT. Amino acid sequence: CASSYGAGFNNSPLHF.

In this sample, this clone turned up a few times. V is TRBV5-1 and J is TRBJ2-2; a weak D match, TRBD1 (6 bases). Germline CDR1 reads SGHRS; CDR2 reads YFSETQ. This CDR3 has 14 residues. V lost 3 bases and J 1 base, leaving 7 bases between the germline ends. CDR3 in amino acids: CASSSGQNTGELFF. CDR3 nucleotide sequence: TGCGCCAGCAGCTCGGGACAGAACACCGGGGAGCTGTTTTTT.

The genes are TRBV7-2 and TRBJ2-5; D is possibly TRBD2 (7 bases). The V gene lost 1 base and the J gene lost 5 bases, with 14 bases spanning the gap. The CDR3 has 15 amino acids. Germline CDR1 reads SGHTA; CDR2 reads FQGNSA. The CDR3 is CASSLEGGGWETQYF. In DNA, the CDR3 is TGTGCCAGCAGCTTAGAGGGGGGGGGCTGGGAGACCCAGTACTTC.

The gene calls are TRBV9 and TRBJ2-4; D gene ambiguous. The V and J ends lost 0 bases and 7 bases respectively, with 11 bases between them. This CDR3 has 14 residues. Germline assignment: CDR1 SGDLS and CDR2 YYNGEE. The DNA of the CDR3 is TGTGCCAGCAGCGTAGGGTTAGAAGGGAACATTCAGTACTTC. Protein product: CASSVGLEGNIQYF.